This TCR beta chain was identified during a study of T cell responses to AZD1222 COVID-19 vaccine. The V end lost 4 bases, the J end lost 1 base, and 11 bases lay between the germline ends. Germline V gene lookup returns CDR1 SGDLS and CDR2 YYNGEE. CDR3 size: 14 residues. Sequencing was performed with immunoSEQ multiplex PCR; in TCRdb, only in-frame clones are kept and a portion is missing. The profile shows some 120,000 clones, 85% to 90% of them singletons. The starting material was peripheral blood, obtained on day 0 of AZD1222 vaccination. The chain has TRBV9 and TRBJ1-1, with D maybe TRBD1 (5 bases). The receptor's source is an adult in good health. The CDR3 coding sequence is TGTGCCAGCAGCCCTGGGACCTGGAACACTGAAGCTTTCTTT. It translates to CASSPGTWNTEAFF.